Listed below are T cell receptor beta chains from one sample, sequenced in a study of cytomegalovirus exposure and HLA in healthy donors. Clones were sequenced by immunoSEQ multiplex PCR, and TCRdb holds only the in-frame ones, with some missing. This table lists roughly 120,000 clones. Source material: PBMCs. These receptors all stem from a man aged 18 to 35 in good health and CMV-seronegative. Both conserved end residues are part of each CDR3. The D gene is left open where the match is weak.

v_gene: TRBV30
len: 15
d_gene: .
j_gene: TRBJ1-2
CDR3nt: TGTGCCTGGGGGGGCGCCTGGCCCCCCAACTATGGCTACACCTTC
CDR3aa: CAWGGAWPPNYGYTF

v_gene: TRBV2
len: 14
d_gene: TRBD2
j_gene: TRBJ2-7
CDR3nt: TGTGCCAGCGAAGGACTAGCGGTACACTACGAGCAGTACTTC
CDR3aa: CASEGLAVHYEQYF

v_gene: TRBV30
len: 17
d_gene: TRBD1
j_gene: TRBJ1-1
CDR3nt: TGTGCCTGGAGGGGATTTAGGACAGGGGGCCCGAACACTGAAGCTTTCTTT
CDR3aa: CAWRGFRTGGPNTEAFF

v_gene: TRBV5-1
len: 13
d_gene: .
j_gene: TRBJ2-7
CDR3nt: TGCGCCAGCAGCTTTCGCTGGGCCGACGAGCAGTACTTC
CDR3aa: CASSFRWADEQYF

v_gene: TRBV18
len: 14
d_gene: TRBD1
j_gene: TRBJ1-1
CDR3nt: TGTGCCAGCTCACCACGACAGGGGGACACTGAAGCTTTCTTT
CDR3aa: CASSPRQGDTEAFF

v_gene: TRBV6-1
len: 18
d_gene: TRBD2
j_gene: TRBJ2-5
CDR3nt: TGTGCCAGCAGTGATCGTCCACTAGCGGGAGGGTACCCCCTGGAGCAGTACTTC
CDR3aa: CASSDRPLAGGYPLEQYF

v_gene: TRBV9
len: 15
d_gene: .
j_gene: TRBJ1-1
CDR3nt: TGTGCCAGCAGCGTAGGACACAGGGTGAACACTGAAGCTTTCTTT
CDR3aa: CASSVGHRVNTEAFF

v_gene: TRBV7-2
len: 15
d_gene: .
j_gene: TRBJ1-1
CDR3nt: TGTGCCAGCAGCTTAGCGGGGGGGATGAACACTGAAGCTTTCTTT
CDR3aa: CASSLAGGMNTEAFF

v_gene: TRBV6-5
len: 14
d_gene: .
j_gene: TRBJ1-5
CDR3nt: TGTGCCAGCAGTTTTGACAATGTTCAGGGCCCCCAGCATTTT
CDR3aa: CASSFDNVQGPQHF

v_gene: TRBV28
len: 15
d_gene: TRBD1
j_gene: TRBJ2-7
CDR3nt: TGTGCCAGCAGTCCACCGGGACAGGGGGTATACGAGCAGTACTTC
CDR3aa: CASSPPGQGVYEQYF

v_gene: TRBV6-1
len: 15
d_gene: .
j_gene: TRBJ2-7
CDR3nt: TGTGCCAGCAGTGAAGGGGGCCCGACAGGATCCGAGCAGTACTTC
CDR3aa: CASSEGGPTGSEQYF

v_gene: TRBV12-5
len: 17
d_gene: TRBD1
j_gene: TRBJ1-6
CDR3nt: TGTGCTAGTGGTTTGGCCCTGACCGGGACAGTAAATTCACCCCTCCACTTT
CDR3aa: CASGLALTGTVNSPLHF

v_gene: TRBV27
len: 19
d_gene: TRBD1
j_gene: TRBJ2-7
CDR3nt: TGTGCCAGCAGACGAACAGACGCGGGGTGGGACAGGAGGTCCTACGAGCAGTACTTC
CDR3aa: CASRRTDAGWDRRSYEQYF

v_gene: TRBV9
len: 17
d_gene: .
j_gene: TRBJ1-1
CDR3nt: TGTGCCAGCAGCGTAGCGGGGGGCCGCCTCGAGAACACTGAAGCTTTCTTT
CDR3aa: CASSVAGGRLENTEAFF

v_gene: TRBV6-1
len: 13
d_gene: .
j_gene: TRBJ2-7
CDR3nt: TGTGCCAGCAGTGAAGGACTAGCCTACGAGCAGTACTTC
CDR3aa: CASSEGLAYEQYF

v_gene: TRBV10-1
len: 12
d_gene: .
j_gene: TRBJ1-2
CDR3nt: TGCGCCAGCAGTGAACCCGGAGGTGGCTACACCTTC
CDR3aa: CASSEPGGGYTF

v_gene: TRBV5-8
len: 16
d_gene: .
j_gene: TRBJ2-3
CDR3nt: TGTGCCAGCATCCAGGGCCAAAGTGTTAGCACAGATACGCAGTATTTT
CDR3aa: CASIQGQSVSTDTQYF

v_gene: TRBV5-6
len: 17
d_gene: .
j_gene: TRBJ2-2
CDR3nt: TGTGCCAGCAGCTTGGAGGGGACTCCTTATTACACCGGGGAGCTGTTTTTT
CDR3aa: CASSLEGTPYYTGELFF

v_gene: TRBV28
len: 13
d_gene: TRBD1
j_gene: TRBJ1-2
CDR3nt: TGTGCCAGCAGTCAGGACAGGTCCTATGGCTACACCTTC
CDR3aa: CASSQDRSYGYTF

v_gene: TRBV30
len: 14
d_gene: .
j_gene: TRBJ1-1
CDR3nt: TGTGCCTGGAGCCCCCCGGGGATGAACACTGAAGCTTTCTTT
CDR3aa: CAWSPPGMNTEAFF

v_gene: TRBV5-1
len: 17
d_gene: .
j_gene: TRBJ1-2
CDR3nt: TGCGCCAGCAGCTTGGAGCTGGGGGCTTCTTTTAACTATGGCTACACCTTC
CDR3aa: CASSLELGASFNYGYTF

v_gene: TRBV19
len: 13
d_gene: .
j_gene: TRBJ1-2
CDR3nt: TGTGCCAGTAGTATCCAGGGGAACTATGGCTACACCTTC
CDR3aa: CASSIQGNYGYTF

v_gene: TRBV10-1
len: 17
d_gene: .
j_gene: TRBJ2-1
CDR3nt: TGCGCCAGCAGTGAGTTTGCAGGGGATTCTTCCTACAATGAGCAGTTCTTC
CDR3aa: CASSEFAGDSSYNEQFF

v_gene: TRBV21-1
len: 16
d_gene: .
j_gene: TRBJ2-1
CDR3nt: TGTGCCAGCACCGGTTTGCGGCTAGCGGGCTACAATGAGCAGTTCTTC
CDR3aa: CASTGLRLAGYNEQFF

v_gene: TRBV27
len: 16
d_gene: TRBD1
j_gene: TRBJ1-3
CDR3nt: TGTGCCAGCAGTGGGACAGGGATTAGCGCAGGAAACACCATATATTTT
CDR3aa: CASSGTGISAGNTIYF

v_gene: TRBV5-1
len: 13
d_gene: .
j_gene: TRBJ1-1
CDR3nt: TGCGCCAGCAGCTTGGCCCCCGACACTGAAGCTTTCTTT
CDR3aa: CASSLAPDTEAFF

v_gene: TRBV7-2
len: 13
d_gene: .
j_gene: TRBJ1-4
CDR3nt: TGTGCCAGCAGCTCGGCAACTAATGAAAAACTGTTTTTT
CDR3aa: CASSSATNEKLFF

v_gene: TRBV9
len: 16
d_gene: .
j_gene: TRBJ1-4
CDR3nt: TGTGCCAGCAGCATCCACGCCTCTACCGCTAATGAAAAACTGTTTTTT
CDR3aa: CASSIHASTANEKLFF

v_gene: TRBV29-1
len: 13
d_gene: .
j_gene: TRBJ2-1
CDR3nt: TGCAGTGTAGCGTTGAGCTCCTACAATGAGCAGTTCTTC
CDR3aa: CSVALSSYNEQFF

v_gene: TRBV27
len: 19
d_gene: TRBD1
j_gene: TRBJ2-7
CDR3nt: TGTGCCAGTTTTGCTAACCGGGACAGGAGTAAGAGGGTGGGCTACGAGCAGTACTTC
CDR3aa: CASFANRDRSKRVGYEQYF

v_gene: TRBV19
len: 17
d_gene: .
j_gene: TRBJ1-5
CDR3nt: TGTGCCAGTAGTATCATGGTGGCAGATTATAGCAATCAGCCCCAGCATTTT
CDR3aa: CASSIMVADYSNQPQHF

v_gene: TRBV5-1
len: 14
d_gene: .
j_gene: TRBJ1-5
CDR3nt: TGCGCCAGCAGCTTGAGCGGAGTCAATCAGCCCCAGCATTTT
CDR3aa: CASSLSGVNQPQHF

v_gene: TRBV19
len: 15
d_gene: TRBD1
j_gene: TRBJ2-7
CDR3nt: TGTGCCAGCAGGGTAGGTTGGACAGGGAGTTTCGAGCAGTACTTC
CDR3aa: CASRVGWTGSFEQYF

v_gene: TRBV28
len: 13
d_gene: .
j_gene: TRBJ2-1
CDR3nt: TGTGCCAGCAGACCTAGTGAGTACAATGAGCAGTTCTTC
CDR3aa: CASRPSEYNEQFF

v_gene: TRBV10-3
len: 16
d_gene: TRBD1
j_gene: TRBJ2-5
CDR3nt: TGTGCCATCAGTGGGGTAGGGGGCTTTGGGCAAGAGACCCAGTACTTC
CDR3aa: CAISGVGGFGQETQYF

v_gene: TRBV6-1
len: 13
d_gene: TRBD1
j_gene: TRBJ1-1
CDR3nt: TGTGCCAGCACTGAGGACAGGGAAACTGAAGCTTTCTTT
CDR3aa: CASTEDRETEAFF

v_gene: TRBV13
len: 14
d_gene: TRBD1
j_gene: TRBJ2-1
CDR3nt: TGTGCCAGCAGCTTCGGGACAGGGGGTCGTGAGCAGTTCTTC
CDR3aa: CASSFGTGGREQFF

v_gene: TRBV7-9
len: 15
d_gene: .
j_gene: TRBJ1-5
CDR3nt: TGTGCCAGCAGCCCAGGGGACCCTGGAGATCAGCCCCAGCATTTT
CDR3aa: CASSPGDPGDQPQHF

v_gene: TRBV4-2
len: 15
d_gene: .
j_gene: TRBJ2-2
CDR3nt: TGTGCCAGCAGCCAAGACAGGACGGGGTCGAGGGAGCTGTTTTTT
CDR3aa: CASSQDRTGSRELFF

v_gene: TRBV9
len: 15
d_gene: TRBD2
j_gene: TRBJ2-7
CDR3nt: TGTGCCAGCAGCCATTCGAGCGGGGGAGCCTACGAGCAGTACTTC
CDR3aa: CASSHSSGGAYEQYF

v_gene: TRBV27
len: 15
d_gene: .
j_gene: TRBJ1-1
CDR3nt: TGTGCCAGCAGTTTATGGGGACACATGAACACTGAAGCTTTCTTT
CDR3aa: CASSLWGHMNTEAFF

v_gene: TRBV28
len: 15
d_gene: .
j_gene: TRBJ2-3
CDR3nt: TGTGCCAGCAGTTTATCATTCGGACGGGGAGATACGCAGTATTTT
CDR3aa: CASSLSFGRGDTQYF

v_gene: TRBV2
len: 15
d_gene: TRBD2
j_gene: TRBJ2-7
CDR3nt: TGTGCACGGTTAGATAGCGGGGGCGGAACCTACGAGCAGTACTTC
CDR3aa: CARLDSGGGTYEQYF